The 26 T cell receptor beta chains in this list originate from one sample, sequenced in a study of identical twins. TCRdb reprocessed the 5' RACE reads via MiXCR and lists one record per CDR3 protein. Counted here are around 1.7 million distinct CDR3 sequences, around 29% occurring once; the ten biggest clones make up about 0.3%. The sample comprised cord blood. These receptors came from a newborn girl in good health.

As for this clonotype: One junction end disagrees with the germline gene, perhaps due to a read error. The gene calls are TRBV5-6 and TRBJ2-3; D is uncertain. This CDR3 is 13 amino acids long. Germline CDR1 reads SGHDT; CDR2 reads YYEEEE. This chain's CDR3 is CASSFDSIDTQYF. CDR3 in DNA: TGTGCCAGCAGCTTCGATAGCATAGATACGCAGTATTTT.

This clonotype was detected ten times or more. This chain links TRBV12-3 or TRBV12-4 with TRBJ1-2, with 9 bases lining up with TRBD1. The CDR3 covers 15 residues. Losses at the gene ends were 5 bases for V and 0 bases for J; bases not matched to a gene: 4. The CDR3 here is CASSPTGGPNYGYTF. The CDR3 bases are TGTGCCAGCAGTCCCACAGGGGGCCCTAACTATGGCTACACCTTC.

V usage is TRBV7-9 and J usage is TRBJ1-1; D gene uncertain. The V gene lost 4 bases and the J gene lost 3 bases, with 15 bases spanning the gap. CDR1 SEHNR and CDR2 FQNEAQ come from the germline V gene (reference sequence). The CDR3 runs to 15 residues. CDR3 DNA sequence: TGTGCCAGCAGCTCTAGAGGGCAGGTTTACACTGAAGCTTTCTTT. Its translation: CASSSRGQVYTEAFF.

V and J are TRBV5-6 and TRBJ2-1, with D uncertain. This CDR3 comprises 11 residues. In germline, CDR1 is SGHDT, CDR2 YYEEEE. Trimming stripped 2 bases from V and 9 bases from J, with 6 bases between. CDR3 bases: TGTGCCAGCAGCTTTTTTAGTGAGCAGTTCTTC. It translates to CASSFFSEQFF.

This clonotype was seen more than once but under ten times. The chain carries TRBV4-2 and TRBJ2-1; 9 nucleotides line up with TRBD2. This CDR3 has 15 residues. J was trimmed by 6 bases and V by 1 base; bases with no gene match: 4. Per the germline V gene, CDR1 is LGHNA and CDR2 is YNFKEQ. CDR3 in amino acids: CASSQAGLAPNEQFF. The CDR3 DNA reads as TGTGCCAGCAGCCAAGCCGGACTAGCGCCCAATGAGCAGTTCTTC.

The V gene is TRBV18, the J gene TRBJ2-3; no definite D call. This CDR3 region has 14 residues. V dropped 4 bases and J dropped 2 bases, with 10 bases sitting between them. Germline CDR1 and CDR2: KGHSH and LQKENI. Here the CDR3 reads CASSRDGPTDTQYF. The DNA of the CDR3 is TGTGCCAGCTCACGGGATGGGCCCACAGATACGCAGTATTTT.

The V call is TRBV20-1, the J call TRBJ1-1, with 7 bases fitting TRBD1. The CDR3 length is 13 residues. Germline V gene lookup returns CDR1 DFQATT and CDR2 SNEGSKA (reference sequence). The V gene end was trimmed by 5 bases and the J gene end by 1 base; junction bases not matched to a gene: 4. The CDR3 DNA reads TGCAGTGCTCAGGGACAGAAGAACACTGAAGCTTTCTTT. The encoded protein is CSAQGQKNTEAFF.

This clonotype was counted a few times. This rearrangement joins TRBV13 to TRBJ2-4; D perhaps matches TRBD1 (6 bases). The CDR3 has 14 amino acids. Germline assignment: CDR1 PRHDT and CDR2 FYEKMQ (reference sequence). V lost 4 bases, J lost 6 bases, and 13 bases lay in between. CDR3 residues: CASSSGQPGNIQYF. The CDR3 DNA reads as TGTGCCAGCAGCTCTGGACAGCCCGGAAACATTCAGTACTTC. Full variable domain (missing parts from reference TRBV13 and TRBJ2-4): AAGVIQSPRHLIKEKRETATLKCYPIPRHDTVYWYQQGPGQDPQFLISFYEKMQSDKGSIPDRFSAQQFSDYHSELNMSSLELGDSALYFCASSSGQPGNIQYFGAGTRLSVL.

This clonotype turned up a few times. The chain combines TRBV5-1 with TRBJ2-3; D is undetermined. CDR3 size: 15 residues. Germline CDR1 SGHRS, CDR2 YFSETQ. V lost 4 bases and J 2 bases, leaving 14 bases between the germline ends. CDR3 DNA: TGCGCCAGCAGCCGTGTAGGACGCCCCACAGATACGCAGTATTTT. Translated: CASSRVGRPTDTQYF.

This clonotype came up many times. The chain has TRBV10-3 and TRBJ2-7; D remains unclear. Trimming took off 0 bases at V and 6 bases at J, with 12 bases between the two ends. Germline V gene data show CDR1 as ENHRY and CDR2 as SYGVKD. The CDR3 has 14 amino acids. The CDR3 spells CAISESPSSAEQYF. CDR3 bases: TGTGCCATCAGTGAGTCACCCAGTAGTGCCGAGCAGTACTTC.

The rearrangement joins TRBV6-2 or TRBV6-3 to TRBJ2-7; 7 bases match TRBD2. V was pared by 2 bases and J by 7 bases, with 11 bases of the junction left unmatched. Germline CDR1 is MNHEY and CDR2 is SVGEGT. CDR3 length equals 15 residues. CDR3 coding DNA: TGTGCCAGCAGTTACCCCGACTGGGACTACAATGAGCAGTACTTC. Protein product: CASSYPDWDYNEQYF.

The chain combines TRBV6-6 with TRBJ1-6; 7 positions agree with TRBD1. Germline lookup yields CDR1 MNHNY and CDR2 SVGAGI (reference sequence). Trimming removed 5 bases from V and 10 bases from J; junction bases left unmatched: 8. This CDR3 region has 14 residues. The CDR3: CASSPRQGQSPLHF. DNA for the CDR3: TGTGCCAGCAGTCCCCGACAGGGACAGTCACCCCTCCACTTT.

The chain joins TRBV16 to TRBJ1-5; D remains unclear. The germline V and J ends were trimmed by 0 bases and 3 bases, with 9 bases remaining between them. The V gene's germline CDR1 is KGHSY and CDR2 FQNENV. The CDR3 runs 15 residues. For the CDR3, the DNA is TGTGCCAGCAGCCAATCGAGTCACAACAATCAGCCCCAGCATTTT. Its translation is CASSQSSHNNQPQHF.

This clonotype was seen a handful of times. This chain connects TRBV4-2 to TRBJ1-2, with D possibly TRBD1 on 6 matching bases. Germline V gene sequence: CDR1 LGHNA, CDR2 YNFKEQ. V was pared by 3 bases and J by 3 bases, with 11 bases between. The CDR3 contains 14 residues. This CDR3 is CASSHGGGDYGYTF. The CDR3 region has the DNA TGTGCCAGCAGCCATGGGGGGGGCGACTATGGCTACACCTTC.

This chain joins TRBV7-2 and TRBJ2-1; 10 bases are a match to TRBD2. Germline CDR1 is SGHTA and CDR2 is FQGNSA. V lost 2 bases, J lost 3 bases, and 10 bases stayed unmatched. This CDR3 is 18 amino acids long. CDR3 coding DNA: TGTGCCAGCAGCTTAAGGTGGGGAACTAGCGGGGACTACAATGAGCAGTTCTTC. Protein product: CASSLRWGTSGDYNEQFF.

The chain joins TRBV12-3 or TRBV12-4 to TRBJ1-1; D ambiguous. The V gene lost 6 bases and the J gene lost 4 bases, with 15 bases spanning the gap. The CDR3 extends over 14 amino acids. CDR3 residues: CASSFDLAGTEAFF. In DNA form, the CDR3 reads TGTGCCAGCAGCTTCGACCTGGCGGGCACTGAAGCTTTCTTT.

In this sample, this clonotype turned up a few times. This chain uses TRBV6-1 with TRBJ2-5, with 9 bases lining up with TRBD1. The J call may not be correct, given that the DNA end is closer to TRBJ2-7. CDR1 is MNHNS and CDR2 is SASEGT in the germline V gene. The CDR3 totals 13 residues. The chain's CDR3 is CASSRTGENEQYF. The CDR3 DNA is TGTGCCAGCAGTCGGACAGGGGAAAACGAGCAGTACTTC.

This clonotype was seen ten or more times. This chain connects TRBV6-6 to TRBJ1-6; perhaps TRBD1 as D (6 bases). Germline V gene data show CDR1 as MNHNY and CDR2 as SVGAGI (reference sequence). V lost 4 bases and J lost 10, with 11 bases in between. The CDR3 is 13 amino acids. The CDR3: CASSLQGGSPLHF. For the CDR3, the DNA is TGTGCCAGCAGTTTACAGGGAGGCTCACCCCTCCACTTT.

This clonotype has only a few counts. V gene TRBV6-1 combines with J gene TRBJ2-3; D is undetermined. Trimming took off 2 bases at V and 7 bases at J, with 7 bases between the two ends. CDR1 MNHNS and CDR2 SASEGT come from the germline V gene. This CDR3 has 12 residues. The CDR3 region is CASSETAYTQYF. For the CDR3, the DNA is TGTGCCAGCAGTGAAACTGCCTATACGCAGTATTTT.

This clonotype was seen more than once but under ten times. The V gene is TRBV7-2, the J gene TRBJ2-4; D is tentatively TRBD1 or TRBD2 (5 bases each). The CDR3 totals 17 residues. V was clipped by 2 bases and J by 2 bases, with 16 bases between them. From germline, CDR1 is SGHTA and CDR2 FQGNSA. The CDR3 bases are TGTGCCAGCAGCTTATTGTCGGATTGGGGACCCAAAAACATTCAGTACTTC. This encodes CASSLLSDWGPKNIQYF.

This clonotype has more than one count but fewer than ten. The rearrangement joins TRBV6-1 to TRBJ1-1; D might be TRBD1 (6 bases). The CDR3 sequence is 13 residues long. Deletions cut 9 bases from V and 4 bases from J, with 15 bases between. CDR1 MNHNS and CDR2 SASEGT come from the germline V gene. The CDR3 region has the DNA TGTGCCAGTACGTCGACAGGCTCCACTGAAGCTTTCTTT. This sequence encodes CASTSTGSTEAFF.

V usage is TRBV25-1 and J usage is TRBJ2-1; D is perhaps TRBD1 or TRBD2 (5 bases each). The ends were cut back, 8 bases at V and 8 bases at J, with 10 bases in the middle. Germline assignment: CDR1 MGHDK and CDR2 SYGVNS. CDR3 size: 11 residues. The CDR3 DNA reads as TGTGCCAGCCTACGAGGGGATGAGCAGTTCTTC. Translating gives CASLRGDEQFF. Full variable domain (remainder filled in from reference TRBV25-1 and TRBJ2-1): EADIYQTPRYLVIGTGKKITLECSQTMGHDKMYWYQQDPGMELHLIHYSYGVNSTEKGDLSSESTVSRIRTEHFPLTLESARPSHTSQYLCASLRGDEQFFGPGTRLTVL.

This chain links TRBV19 with TRBJ1-2; D remains unclear. The V end lost 3 bases, the J end lost 1 base, and 18 bases lay between the germline ends. Germline V lookup: CDR1 LNHDA, CDR2 SQIVND (reference sequence). The CDR3 extends over 17 amino acids. The CDR3 region has the DNA TGTGCCAGTAGTATCTTCCTCTCGGGCTACAATAACTATGGCTACACCTTC. Its protein is CASSIFLSGYNNYGYTF.

There are a few counts of this clonotype. V usage is TRBV7-2 and J usage is TRBJ1-2; possible D gene TRBD1, 5 bases. Germline CDR1 SGHTA, CDR2 FQGNSA. The germline V and J ends were trimmed by 2 bases and 8 bases, with 18 bases remaining between them. There are 15 residues in the CDR3. The CDR3 protein is CASSLTAGRVFGYTF. CDR3 DNA: TGTGCCAGCAGCTTAACGGCGGGCAGGGTATTCGGCTACACCTTC.

This clonotype was detected only a few times. The chain couples TRBV5-1 to TRBJ1-1; D ambiguous. This CDR3 region has 15 residues. Per germline, CDR1 SGHRS and CDR2 YFSETQ. The V end was cut by 0 bases, the J end by 1 base, with 10 bases between. The CDR3 here is CASSLAHLQNTEAFF. For the CDR3, the DNA is TGCGCCAGCAGCTTGGCCCACCTCCAGAACACTGAAGCTTTCTTT.

For this clonotype: One junction end disagrees with the germline gene, perhaps due to a read error. V usage is TRBV20-1 and J usage is TRBJ2-1, with D perhaps TRBD2 (6 bases). CDR1 and CDR2 (germline): DFQATT, SNEGSKA (reference sequence). CDR3 length: 13 amino acids. CDR3 residues: CSARGLVDNEQLF. Here the CDR3 DNA reads TGCAGTGCTAGAGGACTAGTGGACAATGAGCAGTTATTC.